The 24 T cell receptor beta chains presented below share a single source sample, sequenced in a study of T cells expressing NK-cell markers. TCRdb reworked the 5' RACE reads into one entry per CDR3 protein, no DNA. The sample includes about 170,000 distinct CDR3 sequences. Specimen: blood T cells: a sorted CD56 or NKG2C T cell subset, CD4+ or CD8+ T cells, or bulk PBMC T cells (not recorded which). These receptors came from a man between 18 and 69 years old in good health.

The chain combines TRBV2 with TRBJ2-3; TCRdb's D gene call, TRBD2, goes unchecked for lack of DNA. Germline lookup yields CDR1 SNHLY and CDR2 FYNNEI. CDR3 length: 16 amino acids. CDR3 protein: CASRDPTMMGTDTQYF.

CDR3 in amino acids: CASSSSFQGQYYEQYF. This sequence joins TRBV7-9 and TRBJ2-7; TCRdb's D call, TRBD1, is unchecked because there is no DNA. Germline-derived CDR1 and CDR2 are SEHNR and FQNEAQ (reference sequence). The CDR3 has 16 residues.

The chain is built from TRBV15 and TRBJ2-1; as DNA is missing, the TRBD2 call by TCRdb cannot be tested. The V gene's germline CDR1 is LNHNV and CDR2 YYDKDF (reference sequence). The CDR3 spans 13 residues. CDR3 amino acids: CATSLSGYNEQFF.

V usage is TRBV27 and J usage is TRBJ1-2; TCRdb designates TRBD1, a call that cannot be tested without DNA. The CDR3 sequence is 16 residues long. The germline V gene encodes CDR1 MNHEY and CDR2 SMNVEV (reference sequence). The CDR3: CASSLLAPTGNYGYTF.

V usage is TRBV12-3 or TRBV12-4 and J usage is TRBJ2-7; TCRdb's D gene call, TRBD1, goes unchecked for lack of DNA. CDR3 size: 13 residues. CDR3 amino acids: CASSPGNTYEQYF.

The chain combines TRBV7-9 with TRBJ2-3; TCRdb's D call, TRBD1, is unchecked because there is no DNA. The V gene's germline CDR1 is SEHNR and CDR2 FQNEAQ (reference sequence). This CDR3 is built from 16 residues. The CDR3 here is CASSARDSYFTDTQYF.

The J gene is TRBJ2-3, the V gene TRBV5-4. The CDR3 spans 15 residues. The germline V gene encodes CDR1 SGHNT and CDR2 YYREEE (reference sequence). This chain's CDR3 is CASSLENRDTDTQYF.

This chain uses TRBV7-9 with TRBJ1-2; without DNA, the TCRdb call of TRBD1 cannot be checked. CDR1 SEHNR and CDR2 FQNEAQ come from the germline V gene (reference sequence). CDR3 length: 14 residues. The CDR3 loop is CASSLEQGSWGYTF.

This chain links TRBV9 with TRBJ1-1; as DNA is missing, the TRBD1 call by TCRdb cannot be tested. Germline CDR1 reads SGDLS; CDR2 reads YYNGEE. This CDR3 is built from 13 residues. The CDR3 loop reads CASSSQDGGEAFF.

The V and J genes are TRBV11-2 and TRBJ2-7; TCRdb's D call, TRBD1, is unchecked because there is no DNA. The CDR3 is made up of 14 amino acids. CDR1 is SGHAT, CDR2 FQNNGV, per germline. The CDR3 here is CASSLARGFYEQYF.

The genes are TRBV12-3 or TRBV12-4 and TRBJ2-3; lacking DNA, the TRBD1 call made by TCRdb goes unchecked. There are 12 residues in the CDR3. The CDR3 is CASSDGGPTQYF.

The chain employs TRBV5-6 and TRBJ1-2. Germline V CDR1 and CDR2: SGHDT, YYEEEE. This CDR3 has 14 residues. The CDR3 here is CASSLAESNYGYTF.

The V and J genes are TRBV5-1 and TRBJ1-1. Germline CDR1 is SGHRS and CDR2 is YFSETQ. The CDR3 spans 13 residues. The CDR3 region is CASSYLGSSEAFF. The full variable domain, rest sourced from reference TRBV5-1 and TRBJ1-1, is KAGVTQTPRYLIKTRGQQVTLSCSPISGHRSVSWYQQTPGQGLQFLFEYFSETQRNKGNFPGRFSGRQFSNSRSEMNVSTLELGDSALYLCASSYLGSSEAFFGQGTRLTVV.

The V and J genes are TRBV3-1 and TRBJ2-3; with no DNA, the TCRdb D assignment of TRBD2 cannot be verified. This CDR3 is 16 amino acids long. From germline, CDR1 is LGHDT and CDR2 YNNKEL (reference sequence). CDR3: CASSQALAGITDTQYF.

The chain is built from TRBV4-2 and TRBJ2-3; TCRdb outputs TRBD2, but without DNA this stays unchecked. CDR1 and CDR2 (germline): LGHNA, YNFKEQ. The length of the CDR3 is 15 residues. The CDR3 loop is CASSQAGGAGDTQYF.

This chain links TRBV6-1 with TRBJ1-6. Germline values: CDR1 MNHNS, CDR2 SASEGT. The CDR3 sequence is 13 residues long. This CDR3 is CASSVANNSPLHF.

The CDR3 sequence is CASSQDILGVDTQYF. The chain has TRBV14 and TRBJ2-3; lacking DNA, the TRBD1 call made by TCRdb goes unchecked. There are 15 residues in the CDR3. Per the germline V gene, CDR1 is SGHDN and CDR2 is FVKESK.

V usage is TRBV28 and J usage is TRBJ2-5; TCRdb outputs TRBD2, but without DNA this stays unchecked. CDR1 MDHEN and CDR2 SYDVKM come from the germline V gene. The CDR3 runs to 14 residues. The CDR3 sequence is CASSLRTSVQVQYF. Full variable domain (rest looked up from reference TRBV28 and TRBJ2-5): DVKVTQSSRYLVKRTGEKVFLECVQDMDHENMFWYRQDPGLGLRLIYFSYDVKMKEKGDIPEGYSVSREKKERFSLILESASTNQTSMYLCASSLRTSVQVQYFGPGTRLLVL.

This rearrangement joins TRBV6-1 to TRBJ1-2; TCRdb gives TRBD1 as the D gene, but with no DNA this cannot be confirmed. The length of the CDR3 is 15 residues. Germline-derived CDR1 and CDR2 are MNHNS and SASEGT. This CDR3 is CASSPRWTGDYGYTF.

The gene calls are TRBV5-6 and TRBJ2-5; TCRdb's assignment of TRBD1 cannot be checked, as there is no DNA. Germline V gene lookup returns CDR1 SGHDT and CDR2 YYEEEE. This CDR3 has 15 residues. The CDR3 spells CASSFSRDTQETQYF.

This clonotype is medium-sized by frequency. The rearrangement links TRBV1 to TRBJ2-2; the TCRdb call, TRBD1, lacks DNA for checking. TRBV1 is labeled a pseudogene. The CDR3 totals 15 residues. The CDR3 region is CTSRRKGENTGELFF.

This chain links TRBV27 with TRBJ2-7. CDR3 length equals 14 residues. Germline-derived CDR1 and CDR2 are MNHEY and SMNVEV (reference sequence). The CDR3 reads CASRGRWGSYEQYF.

J is TRBJ2-7 and V is TRBV3-1. The CDR3 consists of 17 residues. CDR1 is LGHDT, CDR2 YNNKEL, per germline (reference sequence). The CDR3 protein is CASSQGSLFQRYYEQYF.

The J gene is TRBJ2-3, the V gene TRBV12-3 or TRBV12-4; the D call of TRBD1 rests on TCRdb alone, since no DNA is present to check it. The CDR3 runs 13 residues. CDR3 protein: CASCPGGIDTQYF.